This T cell receptor (beta chain) derives from a study of CD8 T cells in Susac syndrome. In regard to this clonotype: The DNA is omitted, as the CDR3 cannot be located on it reliably, and the CDR3 follows TCRdb's listing.

RNA, at about 0.5 to 1 ug, was reverse transcribed with random hexamers. It was immunoSEQ multiplex PCR that amplified TCR beta CDR3 across 54 Vbeta and 13 Jbeta. MiXCR, run by TCRdb on the immunoSEQ multiplex PCR reads, gives a single entry per CDR3 protein. The table shows about 430,000 distinct CDR3 sequences, with more than 80% occurring only once. Inclusive of both ends, the CDR3 amounts to 12 amino acids. Germline V gene sequence: CDR1 SNHLY, CDR2 FYNNEI. Peripheral blood CD8+ and CD4+ T cells were profiled by TCR beta sequencing. In the multiple sclerosis control group, patients were treatment-naive and had stable or active relapsing-remitting disease. TEMRA cells were enriched by FACS, and CD4+ and CD8+ T cells were negatively isolated.

The sequenced sample was CD8+ T cells from PBMCs. The chain recombines TRBV2 with TRBJ1-1; the table assigns TRBD1, which was not confirmed against the DNA. This TCR was sampled from a human donor with multiple sclerosis. CDR3: CASILGGAEAFF.